This T cell receptor (beta chain) emerged from a study of blood T cell repertoires in COVID-19. Study-level information: Italy, Spain and the United States were the sources of the convalescent and acute COVID-19 samples. PBMCs, B-cell-depleted T cells, or T cells were the source of the cDNA or gDNA that made up the material.

A remark on this clone: At one end, the junction sequence differs from germline, possibly due to a read error.

Germline assignment: CDR1 MNHNS and CDR2 SASEGT. The CDR3 has 13 amino acids. Per the original data handling: Nucleated cell number was recorded as an estimate derived from reference gene primer amplification. Data came from immunoSEQ multiplex PCR; TCRdb stores just in-frame clones and leaves some out. V and J calls plus clone size are reproduced from that table; the DNA served to infer D and trimming. This table holds roughly 190,000 clones, about 80% found once. The TCR was taken from a man in his 60s with acute or convalescent COVID-19. The chain joins TRBV6-1 to TRBJ1-5; no reliable D call. Sequencing was performed on peripheral blood. CDR3 nucleotide sequence: TGTGCCAGCAGTGAAGGAGGAGGGAGTAGAAGGCGTTTT. Amino acids: CASSEGGGSRRRF.